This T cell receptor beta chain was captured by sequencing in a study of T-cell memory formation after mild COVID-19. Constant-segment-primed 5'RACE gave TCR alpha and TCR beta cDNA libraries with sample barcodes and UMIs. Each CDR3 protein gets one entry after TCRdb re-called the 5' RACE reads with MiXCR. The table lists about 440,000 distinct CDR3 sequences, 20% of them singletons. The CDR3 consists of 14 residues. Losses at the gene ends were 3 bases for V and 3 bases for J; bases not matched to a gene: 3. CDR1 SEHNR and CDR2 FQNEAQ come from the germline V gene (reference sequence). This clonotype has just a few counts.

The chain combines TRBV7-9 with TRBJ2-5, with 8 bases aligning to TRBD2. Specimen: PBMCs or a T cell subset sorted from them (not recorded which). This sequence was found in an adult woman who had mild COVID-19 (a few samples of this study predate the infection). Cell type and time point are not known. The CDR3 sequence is CASSFELAEETQYF. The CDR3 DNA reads TGTGCCAGCAGCTTCGAACTAGCGGAAGAGACCCAGTACTTC.